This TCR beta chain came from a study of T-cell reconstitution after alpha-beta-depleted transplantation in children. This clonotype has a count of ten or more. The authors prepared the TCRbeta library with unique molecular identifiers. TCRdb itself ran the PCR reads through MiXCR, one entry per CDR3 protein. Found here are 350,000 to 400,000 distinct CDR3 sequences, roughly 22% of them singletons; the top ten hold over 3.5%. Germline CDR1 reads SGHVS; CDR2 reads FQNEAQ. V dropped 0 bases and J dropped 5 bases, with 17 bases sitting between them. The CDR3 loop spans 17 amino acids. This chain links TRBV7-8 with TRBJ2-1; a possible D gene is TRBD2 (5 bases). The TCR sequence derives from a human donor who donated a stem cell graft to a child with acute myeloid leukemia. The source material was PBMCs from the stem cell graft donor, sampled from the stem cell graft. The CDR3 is CASSLARAGKTNNEQFF. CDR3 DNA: TGTGCCAGCAGCTTAGCAAGGGCGGGTAAGACTAACAATGAGCAGTTCTTC.